Below are 9 T cell receptor beta chains sequenced from a single sample in a study of blood T cells in healthy people across ages. A sample-barcoded 5' primer and a J-beta primer mix were used in a second PCR of roughly 7 to 11 cycles. MiXCR was run by TCRdb on the 5' RACE reads, yielding one entry per CDR3 protein. Here the sample spans 750,000 or so distinct CDR3 sequences, 25% being singletons. This sample also appeared in a second study, on T cells of mothers and their children.

The source material was blood. The source is a boy between 10 and 17 years old in good health.

This clonotype was detected only a few times. This chain links TRBV20-1 with TRBJ2-7; 9 bases map to TRBD2. This CDR3 spans 14 amino acids. J gave up 1 base and V 3 bases, and 4 bases lay outside the gene matches. The germline CDR1 and CDR2 sequences are DFQATT and SNEGSKA (reference sequence). This CDR3 reads CSASQAGGSYEQYF. Written as DNA, the CDR3 is TGCAGTGCTAGTCAGGCGGGGGGGTCCTACGAGCAGTACTTC.

This clonotype was picked up a small number of times. The chain is built from TRBV7-8 and TRBJ1-5, with unresolved D. Germline V lookup: CDR1 SGHVS, CDR2 FQNEAQ. The CDR3 contains 17 residues. Deletions cut 2 bases from V and 0 bases from J, with 14 bases between. CDR3 sequence: CASSLIGSRYSNQPQHF. The CDR3 coding sequence is TGTGCCAGCAGCTTAATTGGCAGCCGTTATAGCAATCAGCCCCAGCATTTT.

This clonotype appeared a few times. The CDR3 loop reads CASSAWGTSGTEQYF. Written as DNA, the CDR3 is TGTGCCAGCAGCGCGTGGGGGACTAGCGGGACCGAGCAGTACTTC. The V gene is TRBV9, the J gene TRBJ2-7, with 13 bases lining up with TRBD2. Trimming removed 3 bases from V and 6 bases from J; junction bases left unmatched: 6. The germline V gene has CDR1 SGDLS and CDR2 YYNGEE. This CDR3 spans 15 amino acids.

The chain carries TRBV11-2 and TRBJ2-5; 7 nucleotides match TRBD1. CDR3 length equals 15 residues. Germline values: CDR1 SGHAT, CDR2 FQNNGV. After removal of 4 bases from V and 1 base from J, the junction contained 6 bases not matched to a gene. CDR3: CASSSGQLIQETQYF. DNA for the CDR3: TGTGCCAGCAGCTCGGGACAGCTGATCCAAGAGACCCAGTACTTC.

The table lists this clonotype with a few counts. The chain uses TRBV3-1 and TRBJ2-1, with 9 bases matching TRBD2. The germline V gene encodes CDR1 LGHDT and CDR2 YNNKEL (reference sequence). The CDR3 is 16 amino acids. The J segment lost 5 bases and the V segment lost 2 bases, leaving 7 bases of the junction unmatched. CDR3 sequence: CASSQHPSGNNNEQFF. CDR3 coding DNA: TGTGCCAGCAGCCAACACCCTAGCGGGAATAACAATGAGCAGTTCTTC.

J is TRBJ2-7 and V is TRBV19, with 8 bases lining up with TRBD1. The J segment lost 2 bases and the V segment lost 3 bases, leaving 9 bases of the junction unmatched. The CDR3 spans 16 residues. Germline lookup yields CDR1 LNHDA and CDR2 SQIVND (reference sequence). The DNA for the CDR3 is TGTGCCAGTAGTATTCTCTCAGGGGGCAGTACCTACGAGCAGTACTTC. This encodes CASSILSGGSTYEQYF.

This clonotype was recorded a few times. This chain joins TRBV5-6 and TRBJ2-1; 8 bases are shared with TRBD2. This CDR3 comprises 13 residues. The V gene end was trimmed by 9 bases and the J gene end by 9 bases; junction bases not matched to a gene: 11. The germline V gene has CDR1 SGHDT and CDR2 YYEEEE. The CDR3 loop reads CATAGTRRGEQFF. The CDR3, as DNA: TGTGCCACCGCCGGGACTAGGAGAGGTGAGCAGTTCTTC.

The CDR3 here is CASSFLQGWEQYF. In DNA, the CDR3 is TGTGCCAGCAGCTTTTTACAGGGGTGGGAGCAGTACTTC. The chain links TRBV7-2 to TRBJ2-7; TRBD1 agrees at 7 bases. The length of the CDR3 is 13 residues. Trimming at V came to 3 bases and at J to 7 bases, leaving 6 bases not matched to a gene. Germline CDR1 and CDR2: SGHTA and FQGNSA.

This clonotype was seen many times. V gene TRBV7-9 combines with J gene TRBJ2-5, with TRBD2 as a possible D gene (6 bases). V gave up 5 bases and J gave up 1 base, with 14 bases separating them. CDR3 length equals 15 residues. Germline V gene lookup returns CDR1 SEHNR and CDR2 FQNEAQ (reference sequence). The CDR3 DNA follows: TGTGCCAGCAGCGGGCGACTAGAGTCCCAAGAGACCCAGTACTTC. Translated, it gives CASSGRLESQETQYF.